This TCR beta chain is drawn from a study of blood T cell repertoires in COVID-19. Recruitment covered about two dozen US areas and drew participants whose ages spanned roughly 18 to 100 years. Cohort assignment relied on participant-reported clinical history. The method was immunoSEQ multiplex PCR; TCRdb's version includes in-frame clones alone and lacks a portion of them. The data hold hundreds of thousands of clones, with about 85% observed a single time. J was trimmed by 5 bases and V by 3 bases; bases with no gene match: 10. Per germline, CDR1 LNHDA and CDR2 SQIVND (reference sequence). The CDR3 is made up of 16 amino acids.

The sequenced sample was PBMCs or T cells enriched from blood (not recorded which). This receptor was identified in a woman aged 60-75 years who had recovered from COVID-19. The chain joins TRBV19 to TRBJ2-5; 9 positions match TRBD2. In nucleotides, the CDR3 is TGTGCCAGTAGTATTCCCTCGCGGGGGGGCGAGGAGACCCAGTACTTC. Its translation: CASSIPSRGGEETQYF.